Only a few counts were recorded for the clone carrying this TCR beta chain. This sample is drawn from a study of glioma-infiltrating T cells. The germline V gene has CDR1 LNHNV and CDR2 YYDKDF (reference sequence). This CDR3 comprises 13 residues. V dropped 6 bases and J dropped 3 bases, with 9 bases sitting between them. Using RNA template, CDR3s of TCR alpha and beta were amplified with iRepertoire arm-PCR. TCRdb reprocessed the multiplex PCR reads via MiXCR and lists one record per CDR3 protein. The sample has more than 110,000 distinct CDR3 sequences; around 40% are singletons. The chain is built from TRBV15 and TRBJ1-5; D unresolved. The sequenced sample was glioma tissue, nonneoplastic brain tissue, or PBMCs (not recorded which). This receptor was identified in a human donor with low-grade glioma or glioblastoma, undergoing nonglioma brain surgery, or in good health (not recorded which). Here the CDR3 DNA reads TGTGCCACCAGTCCAGAACCCAATCAGCCCCAGCATTTT. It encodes CATSPEPNQPQHF. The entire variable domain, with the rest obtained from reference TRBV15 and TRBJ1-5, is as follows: DAMVIQNPRYQVTQFGKPVTLSCSQTLNHNVMYWYQQKSSQAPKLLFHYYDKDFNNEADTPDNFQSRRPNTSFCFLDIRSPGLGDTAMYLCATSPEPNQPQHFGDGTRLSIL.